This TCR beta chain originates from a study of CD8 T cells in Susac syndrome. When the RNA was reverse transcribed, random hexamers were used with an input of about 0.5 to 1 ug. Across 54 Vbeta and 13 Jbeta, TCR beta CDR3 was amplified with immunoSEQ multiplex PCR. One entry per CDR3 protein results from TCRdb running MiXCR on the immunoSEQ multiplex PCR reads. The sample lists around 130,000 distinct CDR3 sequences; around 91% were seen once. Germline-derived CDR1 and CDR2 are LGHNA and YNFKEQ. V trimming: 0 bases; J trimming: 8 bases; junction bases outside the gene matches: 7. CDR3 length equals 16 residues.

Sequencing used CD8+ T cells from PBMCs. This chain connects TRBV4-2 to TRBJ2-1, with 10 bases fitting TRBD2. This sequence originates from a human donor with multiple sclerosis. The CDR3 sequence: CASSQDPAGGPDEQFF. CDR3 in DNA: TGTGCCAGCAGCCAAGATCCAGCGGGAGGGCCGGATGAGCAGTTCTTC.